This entry describes one T cell receptor (beta chain). Antigen specificity is unknown. This record belongs to a study of identical twins. Study outcomes and limitations: Partly confounded zero-insertion analyses could result from invariant MAIT and iNKT cells. There were fewer insertions in abundant cord blood beta clonotypes, but memory repertoires showed no such pattern.

A universal primer site was added by template switching, and unique molecular identifiers were carried by the cDNA. TCRdb redid the calling of the 5' RACE reads with MiXCR, one entry per CDR3 protein. The table has roughly 1.6 million distinct CDR3 sequences, about 31% seen once; the top ten hold around 0.3%. Germline assignment: CDR1 MDHEN and CDR2 SYDVKM. The CDR3 totals 16 residues. Trimming left V 3 bases short and J 1 base short, with 16 bases between. V usage is TRBV28 and J usage is TRBJ2-7, with D perhaps matching TRBD1 (7 bases). The receptor's source is a newborn girl in good health. Sequenced: cord blood. The CDR3 DNA is TGTGCCAGCAGTTTCCTGCGACAGGGAGGATCCTACGAGCAGTACTTC. It translates to CASSFLRQGGSYEQYF.